These T cell receptor beta chains were read from a single sample in a study of blood T cell repertoires in COVID-19. Sequencing was performed with immunoSEQ multiplex PCR; in TCRdb, only in-frame clones are kept and a portion is missing. Counted here are roughly 300,000 clones, 80% to 90% occurring once; the ten biggest clones make up 8.5% to 9.5%. The sequencing sample was made of peripheral blood. The receptors derive from a woman aged 45-60 years who had recovered from COVID-19. Each CDR3 is given without its conserved first and last residue. Each record gives: V gene, J gene, CDR3 length, CDR3 protein.

TRBV4-3	TRBJ2-1	14	ASSRWGSGTNDEQF
TRBV6-5	TRBJ1-1	13	ASSSRGVMNTEAF
TRBV27	TRBJ2-3	11	ASRRGSTDTQY
TRBV7-2	TRBJ2-7	12	ASRTFLQGSEQY
TRBV19	TRBJ2-3	12	ASSSRLAADTQY
TRBV10-3	TRBJ2-2	13	AISESRGNTGELF
TRBV30	TRBJ1-1	12	AWGLNRGRAEAF
TRBV28	TRBJ1-2	12	ASRNPSGGFGYT
TRBV29-1	TRBJ1-2	8	SVGPGRYT
TRBV18	TRBJ1-4	13	ASSPPPQGREKLF